What follows is one T cell receptor beta chain and its context. The antigen remains unidentified. These data belong to a study of CD8+ T cells in alopecia areata. Study information: Severity was scored as percentage of affected scalp area in treated patients. Study-wide results and caveats: Uncertain still, given a single nonresponder, is whether baseline CD8+ expansion links to response. Normal skin's resident alphabeta T cells are sequenced alongside lesional scalp T cells.

The treatment was: oral pan-JAK inhibitor, 5-10 mg twice daily. Cell sorting on a FACSAria was used to separate CD4+ and CD8+ T cells from the PBMCs. It was cDNA, reverse transcribed from extracted RNA, that served as the sequencing template. Profiling relied on immunoSEQ multiplex PCR, and the TCRdb table lists in-frame clones only, not all of them. The table shows around 200,000 clones, with around 58% occurring only once. The source is a human donor with alopecia areata. The sequencing used CD8+ T cells sorted from blood, collected at week 24, from a patient treated with tofacitinib.

This CDR3 is CSVDEGAGTDTQYF. CDR3 coding DNA: TGCAGCGTTGATGAGGGGGCCGGCACAGATACGCAGTATTTT. The rearrangement links TRBV29-1 to TRBJ2-3; 7 bases are a match to TRBD1. With 3 bases clipped from V and 1 base from J, the junction kept 4 bases outside the gene matches. Per germline, CDR1 SQVTM and CDR2 ANQGSEA. This CDR3 contains 14 residues.